The entry below describes one TCR beta chain. This clonotype was picked up a small number of times. Its antigen target is currently unknown. No base quality values were provided; no much bigger clone lies one nucleotide off. The sample is drawn from a study of T cells after yellow fever vaccination (dated by TCRdb to the late 2010s). About the investigation overall: Libraries from fractions with low cell numbers were prepared with the SMART-Seq v4 Ultra Low Input RNA kit. To follow T-cell clones before and after primary and booster YFV17D yellow fever vaccination, bulk TCR alpha and beta repertoires were sequenced over time. Two healthy male donors, one aged 18 to 30 and one aged 30 to 40 years, made up the cohort. Blood was collected at multiple timepoints before and after primary and secondary immunization, and bulk PBMC replicates and cell subsets were isolated.

This specimen's treatment or condition label, per the study, means: live attenuated yellow fever vaccine strain. At every blood-draw timepoint, two biological replicates of bulk PBMCs were collected. PBMCs were isolated from peripheral blood using a standard Ficoll-Paque protocol. TriZol was used to extract RNA from bulk PBMCs, CD4 and CD8 fractions, and dextramer-positive and dextramer-negative fractions. The investigation overall reported the following: The secondary T-cell response was weaker than the primary response but faster, peaking on day 5 instead of day 15. Computational filtering was required because FACS-sorted repertoires could contain abundant contaminating clonotypes from the bulk population. Only two donors were included in the study, so the extent to which the findings can be generalized is limited. Most clones expanded after primary vaccination (roughly 96% of CD4 and 70% to 90% of CD8) were re-detected after the booster, suggesting that broad memory maintenance occurred. A small fraction of clonotypes appeared in both the CD4 and CD8 compartments, likely as a result of convergent recombination.

TCR cDNA was synthesized by 5'RACE template switching, through which a universal primer site and unique molecular identifiers were introduced. Priming of cDNA synthesis was performed from both the TCR alpha and TCR beta constant segments. Library amplification used two PCR steps, and the second PCR step added sample barcodes and sequencing adapters. Sequencing of libraries was performed on Illumina HiSeq 2500 (2x100 bp) or NovaSeq (2x150 bp). Per the original workflow: Demultiplexing of reads and collapsing into UMI consensus sequences were performed with MIGEC, and V(D)J alignment was carried out with MiXCR. Vaccine-responding clonotypes were defined with edgeR using replicate PBMC samples, requiring FDR below 0.01 and a log2 fold change above 5 up to day 15. Bulk clonotypes were assigned CD4 or CD8 identity according to which sequenced CD4 or CD8 repertoire held them at higher abundance. In-frame beta chains were kept once TCRdb had trimmed the public reads at Q25 with fastp and called clones with MiXCR. Rows with a matching CDR3 protein are joined into one entry that keeps the most common DNA and genes. Here the V and J calls rest on TCRdb's processing, not on the authors' analysis. Within this sample are some 400,000 distinct CDR3 sequences, with about 6.2% of them counted one time only. The biggest ten clones account for about 15% of the sample.

Reading the germline V gene gives CDR1 SQVTM and CDR2 ANQGSEA. The cysteine opens and the phenylalanine closes a CDR3 of 13 amino acids. CDR3 DNA is the only sequence kept; it has 39 bases, read in frame from the first base. V drops 6 bases and J drops 5 bases, leaving 16 bases in between. This chain is built from TRBV29-1 and TRBJ1-1; possibly the D gene is TRBD1, per 6 matching bases. The sample was PBMCs, taken 5 days after the yellow fever booster vaccination. This TCR was sampled from a man aged 30-40 years who received the YFV17D yellow fever vaccine. DNA sequence: TGCAGCGTCCTGACAGGAACGGGGACTGAAGCTTTCTTT. This is translated as CSVLTGTGTEAFF. Full variable domain (CDR3 extended with the reference TRBV29-1 and TRBJ1-1 proteins): SAVISQKPSRDICQRGTSLTIQCQVDSQVTMMFWYRQQPGQSLTLIATANQGSEATYESGFVIDKFPISRPNLTFSTLTVSNMSPEDSSIYLCSVLTGTGTEAFFGQGTRLTVV.